This is a list of T cell receptor beta chains from one sample in a study of blood T cells in healthy people across ages. TCRdb redid the calling of the 5' RACE reads with MiXCR, one entry per CDR3 protein. The profile shows around 1,900,000 distinct CDR3 sequences, 30% to 40% of them singletons. Material for sequencing was blood. The source of these receptors is a human donor in good health. Both conserved end residues are part of each CDR3. D genes are given only for firm matches. Rows give clone size only sometimes, using once, few, many, or a class for an expanded clone.

cdr3_nt cdr3_aa d_call clone_size j_call v_call
TGTGCCAGCAGACCTTCGGGACAGCAAGATGAAAAACTGTTTTTT CASRPSGQQDEKLFF TRBD1 few TRBJ1-4 TRBV12-3/TRBV12-4
TGTGCCAGCAGTCCCCGAGGAGGGGGGGACATTCAGTACTTC CASSPRGGGDIQYF - - TRBJ2-4 TRBV28
TGTGCCAGCAGCAAATCTTTCGACAACATGTATGGCTACACCTTC CASSKSFDNMYGYTF - - TRBJ1-2 TRBV21-1
TGTGCCAGCAGCCAAGAAGGAGATACGCAGTATTTT CASSQEGDTQYF - many TRBJ2-3 TRBV3-1
TGCGCCAGCAGCCAAGATTCGGGACAGTACACCGGGGAGCTGTTTTTT CASSQDSGQYTGELFF TRBD1 - TRBJ2-2 TRBV4-1
TGTGCCAGCAGAACAGGGGTTGGAAACATTCAGTACTTC CASRTGVGNIQYF TRBD1 few TRBJ2-4 TRBV6-2/TRBV6-3
TGTGCCAGCATGATGTCTGGGGGTAGCACAGATACGCAGTATTTT CASMMSGGSTDTQYF - few TRBJ2-3 TRBV6-6
TGTGCCAGCAGCGAACTAGCGTCCCTCTACTACGAGCAGTACTTC CASSELASLYYEQYF TRBD2 few TRBJ2-7 TRBV28
TGCAGCGTTGAAGATCGGGGGGGGGCCCTCAATGAGCAGTTCTTC CSVEDRGGALNEQFF TRBD2 few TRBJ2-1 TRBV29-1
TGTGCCATCAGTGAGTCGAATTCGGACGGATACTATGGCTACACCTTC CAISESNSDGYYGYTF - - TRBJ1-2 TRBV10-3
TGCGCCAGCAGAGACGTAAGGGGGATGGCCTACGAGCAGTACTTC CASRDVRGMAYEQYF - few TRBJ2-7 TRBV5-1
TGTGCCATCAGTGAGTCGGCGGAGAACACAGAAGCTTTCTTT CAISESAENTEAFF - once TRBJ1-1 TRBV10-3
TGTGCCAGCATCCAGGTTACAGATACGCAGTATTTT CASIQVTDTQYF - few TRBJ2-3 TRBV28
TGTGCCAGCAGCTTACCGACACGGTTACAGTTCTTC CASSLPTRLQFF - few TRBJ2-1 TRBV7-2
TGTGCCAGCAGCGTGGGGGGCGTCTATGGCTACACCTTC CASSVGGVYGYTF - many TRBJ1-2 TRBV7-9
TGCAGTGCTAGAGATGGAGGGGGACCGAACAACTACAATGAGCAGTTCTTC CSARDGGGPNNYNEQFF - - TRBJ2-1 TRBV20-1
TGTGCCAGCAGTACACAGGGGTACTTCTACGAGCAGTACTTC CASSTQGYFYEQYF TRBD1 - TRBJ2-7 TRBV27
TGTGCCAGCAGCGGCCGGGCCCCCAGTCGCGGTGATGGTGAGCAGTTCTTC CASSGRAPSRGDGEQFF - - TRBJ2-1 TRBV9
TGTGCCAGCAGCTCATCGACAGGGGTCGAAAAACTGTTTTTT CASSSSTGVEKLFF TRBD1 few TRBJ1-4 TRBV7-9
TGTGCCACCAGTGACCCCCCGAGCAGGGGAGTGAAAACTGAAGCTTTCTTT CATSDPPSRGVKTEAFF - few TRBJ1-1 TRBV24-1
TGTGCCAGCAGCCAACGTATCACACAGGGAAATACTGAAAAACTGTTTTTT CASSQRITQGNTEKLFF - - TRBJ1-4 TRBV7-9
TGCAGCGCCATTCCGGTATCCAGCTATGGCTACACCTTC CSAIPVSSYGYTF - few TRBJ1-2 TRBV29-1
TGTGCCAGCAGCGTAGTGTCTAGCGGGGGGGCGAGTGAGCAGTTCTTC CASSVVSSGGASEQFF TRBD2 - TRBJ2-1 TRBV9
TGCAGCGTTACAGGGTACACTGAAGCTTTCTTT CSVTGYTEAFF - - TRBJ1-1 TRBV29-1
TGTGCCATCAGTGAGTCAGCGGGGTATTCTGCAGATACGCAGTATTTT CAISESAGYSADTQYF TRBD2 few TRBJ2-3 TRBV10-3
TGTGCCAGCAGCGATAGAGCGGGGGCCCAAGAGACCCAGTACTTC CASSDRAGAQETQYF TRBD2 many TRBJ2-5 TRBV11-1
TGTGCCATCAGTGAGCGCGGACAGGGCCGCATAGATACGCGGTATTTT CAISERGQGRIDTRYF TRBD1 - TRBJ2-3 TRBV10-3
TGTGCCAGCAGAGGAGGAGGACTGACCTACGAGCAGTACTTC CASRGGGLTYEQYF - - TRBJ2-7 TRBV28
TGTGCCAGCAGCCACCAGGGCAGGGGTGGTAATTCACCCCTCCACTTT CASSHQGRGGNSPLHF - few TRBJ1-6 TRBV28
TGTGCCACCAGCAGAGTGGGGCTAGCGGGGGAAGAGACCCAGTACTTC CATSRVGLAGEETQYF TRBD2 few TRBJ2-5 TRBV15
TGTGCCAGCAGCCAAGCGGGCGGACCCTCCTACGAGCAGTACTTC CASSQAGGPSYEQYF - few TRBJ2-7 TRBV3-1
TGTGCCAGCTCACCCGCTTACGGGGGGCTCAATCAGCCCCAGCATTTT CASSPAYGGLNQPQHF - - TRBJ1-5 TRBV18
TGTGCCAGCGGGGACAGAGGCCTGAAGGAGCAGTTCTTC CASGDRGLKEQFF TRBD1 - TRBJ2-1 TRBV4-2
TGTGCTAGCAGCTTAGACAACGGGGGCACCCAGTACTTC CASSLDNGGTQYF - - TRBJ2-5 TRBV7-7
TGTGCCACCAGCGGGGAAACTCTTCCCGAGCAGTACTTC CATSGETLPEQYF TRBD2 few TRBJ2-7 TRBV10-3
TGCAGTGCTAGTGGCAGGGTTCGAAACACTGAAGCTTTCTTT CSASGRVRNTEAFF - - TRBJ1-1 TRBV20-1
TGTGCCAGCAGCCGCTCTAGCGGGGGGGCAGATACGCAGTATTTT CASSRSSGGADTQYF TRBD2 - TRBJ2-3 TRBV4-2
TGTGCCAGCAGCGCAGTCAGTGCGGATACGCAGTATTTT CASSAVSADTQYF - few TRBJ2-3 TRBV7-2
TGTGCCAGCTCAACCGGGACAGGGGTTACCTACGAGCAGTACTTC CASSTGTGVTYEQYF TRBD1 few TRBJ2-7 TRBV18
TGTGCCAGCAGTTACCTGGGGGCCGGGGTCGGGGAGCTGTTTTTT CASSYLGAGVGELFF - few TRBJ2-2 TRBV6-5
TGCAGCGTTGTAAGTTTTAATGGCTACACCTTC CSVVSFNGYTF - - TRBJ1-2 TRBV29-1
TGTGCCAGCAGTCGAAACCCAAGGACAGGGGTAGTAAGCTACGAGCAGTACTTC CASSRNPRTGVVSYEQYF TRBD1 - TRBJ2-7 TRBV6-2/TRBV6-3
TGTGCCACCAGCAGAGATCTGAATTACGAGCAGTACTTC CATSRDLNYEQYF - many TRBJ2-7 TRBV15
TGCAGTGCTAGCCCCCCCGACAGGGCGGCAGAGACCCAGTACTTC CSASPPDRAAETQYF TRBD1 - TRBJ2-5 TRBV20-1
TGTGCCAGCAGAAGGACAGCTCCTAACTATGGCTACACCTTC CASRRTAPNYGYTF - - TRBJ1-2 TRBV6-2/TRBV6-3
TGCGCCAGCAGCCAAGTGACGGCTAGCGGGGGCTATGAGCAGTTCTTC CASSQVTASGGYEQFF TRBD2 few TRBJ2-1 TRBV4-3
TGTGCCAGCAGCTATGGGGACAGGGCTGGCTACACCTTC CASSYGDRAGYTF TRBD1 - TRBJ1-2 TRBV7-9
TGCAGCGTTGGCCCCCTCGACCCTGGGGCCCAGTACTTC CSVGPLDPGAQYF - - TRBJ2-4 TRBV29-1
TGCAGTGCTAAAGGACAGGGGGTAGGTGAAGCTTTCTTT CSAKGQGVGEAFF TRBD1 - TRBJ1-1 TRBV20-1